This T cell receptor (beta chain) is from a study of identical twins (dated by TCRdb to the mid-2010s). Context from the whole study: TCR alpha and beta repertoires from monozygotic twins, unrelated adults of various ages and cord blood were deep-sequenced to test whether fetal clonotypes persist. Replicate twin experiments were performed at different times using different library preparation protocols to rule out contamination.

The library was produced with 5' RACE. Sequencing was performed on an Illumina HiSeq 2000. Template switching introduced a universal primer binding site; the final cDNA contained a unique molecular identifier, enabling accurate counting of TCR cDNA molecules. First-strand cDNA for TCR alpha and beta chains was synthesized from specific primers in the conserved constant-segment region. Each cDNA library was double barcoded, with a SMART-Mk sample barcode plus Illumina barcodes, to control for contamination. Two successive PCR steps introduced TruSeq adapter sequences along with Illumina sample barcodes. The TCR alpha and beta cDNA libraries were sequenced on the Illumina HiSeq platform using custom primers. Under the source paper's analysis protocol: MiGEC processed the raw reads to extract unique molecular identifiers, while MiXCR was used to determine the CDR3 positions. Recombination models were inferred per individual with the repgenHMM and IGoR tools using an EM algorithm. Shared clonotype analysis was performed with the tcR package in R, normalizing sharing by the product of cloneset sizes. To study raw recombination without the effects of thymic and clonal selection, out-of-frame nonproductive sequences were analyzed. TCRdb ran its own pipeline on the public reads, namely fastp trimming at Q25 and MiXCR clone calling, and kept in-frame beta chains. Here each entry gathers all rows of one CDR3 protein and keeps the most common genes and DNA. The V and J calls, along with clone size, are taken from TCRdb and not from the paper's own processing. The sample contains more than 650,000 distinct CDR3 sequences, approximately 6.1% of them found a single time. The ten largest clonotypes hold roughly 1.8% of the sample.

Every donor was a healthy Caucasian. Three unrelated non-twin adults were additionally sequenced: a male aged 18 to 29, a male aged 50 to 60 and a female aged 50 to 60. Miltenyi CD45RO+ enrichment and human naive T-cell isolation kits were used to isolate memory (CD45RO+) and naive T cells from PBMC. For CDR1 and CDR2, the germline V gene lists LGHNA and YNFKEQ. The cysteine opens and the phenylalanine closes a CDR3 of 16 amino acids. Only the CDR3 region is kept as DNA, spanning 48 bases read in frame from base 1. V loses 4 bases at its end and J loses 4 bases; junction bases beyond the gene matches: 9. Beyond this particular receptor, the publication reports: Because the same donors could not be followed over many years, conclusions were based on cross-sectional statistical analysis. Compared with coincidental sharing between unrelated individuals, out-of-frame TCR alpha sequences shared between twins showed an excess of sequences with low generation probability. Excess twin sharing in beta out-of-frame sequences was weaker because fewer shared sequences lowered the signal-to-noise ratio. Abundant cord blood beta clonotypes carried fewer insertions; young adult naive repertoires showed a weaker similar trend, while memory repertoires showed none. In monozygotic twins, out-of-frame TCR alpha sharing was systematically underestimated by recombination models, although the models agreed with sharing between unrelated individuals. Invariant T cells such as MAIT and iNKT could partly confound zero-insertion analyses, though diverse VJ usage argued against this for most clonotypes.

Concerning this clonotype: What antigen it recognizes has not been identified. Base-call qualities are not available, and no considerably larger clone is one nucleotide away.

The sequencing sample was made of naive T cells sorted from blood. The sample's cell subset or site label, decoded: cells isolated with a human naive T-cell isolation kit. Rearrangement joined TRBV4-2 to TRBJ2-3; 9 junctional bases match TRBD2. This receptor was identified in a man aged 18 to 29 in good health. The sequence in DNA is TGTGCCAGCAGCCTCGGATTCGCGGGAGGGCCAGATACGCAGTATTTT. Its product reads: CASSLGFAGGPDTQYF.